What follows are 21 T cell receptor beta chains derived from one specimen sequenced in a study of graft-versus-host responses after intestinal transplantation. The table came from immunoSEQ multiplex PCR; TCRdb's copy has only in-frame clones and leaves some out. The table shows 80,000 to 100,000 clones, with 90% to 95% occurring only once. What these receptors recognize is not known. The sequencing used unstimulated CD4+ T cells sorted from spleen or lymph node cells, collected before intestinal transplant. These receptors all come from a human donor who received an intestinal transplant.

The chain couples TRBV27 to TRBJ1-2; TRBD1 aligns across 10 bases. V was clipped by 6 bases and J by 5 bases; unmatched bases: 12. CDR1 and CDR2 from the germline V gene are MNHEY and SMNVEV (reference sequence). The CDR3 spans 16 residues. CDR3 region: CASRTLSTGGLYGYTF. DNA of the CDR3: TGTGCCAGCAGAACCTTATCGACAGGGGGCCTATATGGCTACACCTTC.

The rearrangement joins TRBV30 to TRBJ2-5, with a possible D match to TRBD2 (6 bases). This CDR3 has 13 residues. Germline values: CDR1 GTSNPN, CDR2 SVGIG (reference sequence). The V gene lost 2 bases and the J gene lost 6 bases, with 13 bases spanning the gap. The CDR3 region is CAWSSGQGQTQYF. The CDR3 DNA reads TGTGCCTGGAGTAGCGGGCAGGGTCAGACCCAGTACTTC. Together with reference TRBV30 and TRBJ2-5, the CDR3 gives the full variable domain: SQTIHQWPATLVQPVGSPLSLECTVEGTSNPNLYWYRQAAGRGLQLLFYSVGIGQISSEVPQNLSASRPQDRQFILSSKKLLLSDSGFYLCAWSSGQGQTQYFGPGTRLLVL.

CDR3 nucleotides: TGTGCCAGCAGTGCAGGGTCTCGGGACACTGAAGCTTTCTTT. It encodes CASSAGSRDTEAFF. The chain couples TRBV7-8 to TRBJ1-1, with D possibly TRBD1 on 5 matching bases. With 6 bases removed from V and 3 bases from J, the gap between germline ends came to 14 bases. In germline, CDR1 is SGHVS, CDR2 FQNEAQ. CDR3 size: 14 residues.

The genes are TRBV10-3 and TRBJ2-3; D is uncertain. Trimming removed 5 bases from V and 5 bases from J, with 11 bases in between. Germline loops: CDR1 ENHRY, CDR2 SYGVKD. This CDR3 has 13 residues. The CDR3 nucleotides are TGTGCCATCAGTTCAAAGATGCGAGATACGCAGTATTTT. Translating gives CAISSKMRDTQYF.

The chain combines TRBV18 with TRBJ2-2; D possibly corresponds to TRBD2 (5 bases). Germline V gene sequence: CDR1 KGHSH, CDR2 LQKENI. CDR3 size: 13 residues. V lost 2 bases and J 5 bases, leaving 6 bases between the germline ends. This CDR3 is CASSPWETGELFF. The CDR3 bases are TGTGCCAGCTCACCATGGGAGACCGGGGAGCTGTTTTTT.

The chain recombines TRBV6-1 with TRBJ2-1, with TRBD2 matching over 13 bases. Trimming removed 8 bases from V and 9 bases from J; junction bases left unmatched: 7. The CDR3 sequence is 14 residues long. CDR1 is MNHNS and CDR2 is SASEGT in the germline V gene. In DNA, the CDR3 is TGTGCCAGCCGCGGACTAGCGGGAGTGGGTGAGCAGTTCTTC. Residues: CASRGLAGVGEQFF.

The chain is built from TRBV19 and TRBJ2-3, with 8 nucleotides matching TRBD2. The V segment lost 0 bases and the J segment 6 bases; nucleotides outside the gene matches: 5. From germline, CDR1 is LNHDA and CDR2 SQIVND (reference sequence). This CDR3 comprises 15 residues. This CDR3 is CASSIERTSSDTQYF. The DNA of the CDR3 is TGTGCCAGTAGTATAGAGAGGACTAGCTCGGATACGCAGTATTTT. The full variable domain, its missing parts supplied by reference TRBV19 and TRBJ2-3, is DGGITQSPKYLFRKEGQNVTLSCEQNLNHDAMYWYRQDPGQGLRLIYYSQIVNDFQKGDIAEGYSVSREKKESFPLTVTSAQKNPTAFYLCASSIERTSSDTQYFGPGTRLTVL.

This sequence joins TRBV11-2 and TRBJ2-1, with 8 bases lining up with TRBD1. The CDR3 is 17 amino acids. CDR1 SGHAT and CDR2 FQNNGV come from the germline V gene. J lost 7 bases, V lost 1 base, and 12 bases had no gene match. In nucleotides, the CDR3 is TGTGCCAGCAGCTTAGGCCAACCGGGACAGGAGACTAATGAGCAGTTCTTC. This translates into CASSLGQPGQETNEQFF.

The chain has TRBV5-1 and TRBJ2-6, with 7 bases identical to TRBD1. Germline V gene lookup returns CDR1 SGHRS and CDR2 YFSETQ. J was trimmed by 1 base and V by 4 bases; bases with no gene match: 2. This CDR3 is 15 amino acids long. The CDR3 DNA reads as TGCGCCAGCAGCGCACAGGGGTCTGGGGCCAACGTCCTGACTTTC. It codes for CASSAQGSGANVLTF. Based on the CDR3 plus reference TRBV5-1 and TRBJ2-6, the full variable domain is KAGVTQTPRYLIKTRGQQVTLSCSPISGHRSVSWYQQTPGQGLQFLFEYFSETQRNKGNFPGRFSGRQFSNSRSEMNVSTLELGDSALYLCASSAQGSGANVLTFGAGSRLTVL.

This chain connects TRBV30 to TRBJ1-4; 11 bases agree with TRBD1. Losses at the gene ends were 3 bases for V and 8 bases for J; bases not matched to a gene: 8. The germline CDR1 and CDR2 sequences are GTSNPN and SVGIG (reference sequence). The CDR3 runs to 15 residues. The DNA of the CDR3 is TGTGCCTGGAGACCTGGACAGGGGGCGGGAGAAAAACTGTTTTTT. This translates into CAWRPGQGAGEKLFF.

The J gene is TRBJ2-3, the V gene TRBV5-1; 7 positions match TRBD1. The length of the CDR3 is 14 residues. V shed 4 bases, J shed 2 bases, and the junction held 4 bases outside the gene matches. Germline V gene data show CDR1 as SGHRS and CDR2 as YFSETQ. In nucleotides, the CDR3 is TGCGCCAGCAGCCTGACAGGGTCCACAGATACGCAGTATTTT. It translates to CASSLTGSTDTQYF.

This CDR3 is CASSLTSGRAGANVLTF. Here the CDR3 DNA reads TGTGCCAGCAGCCTGACTAGCGGGAGGGCTGGGGCCAACGTCCTGACTTTC. This rearrangement joins TRBV28 to TRBJ2-6; 14 nucleotides agree with TRBD2. The CDR3 is made up of 17 amino acids. Per the germline V gene, CDR1 is MDHEN and CDR2 is SYDVKM. The ends lost 6 bases at V and 2 bases at J; junction bases unmatched: 3.

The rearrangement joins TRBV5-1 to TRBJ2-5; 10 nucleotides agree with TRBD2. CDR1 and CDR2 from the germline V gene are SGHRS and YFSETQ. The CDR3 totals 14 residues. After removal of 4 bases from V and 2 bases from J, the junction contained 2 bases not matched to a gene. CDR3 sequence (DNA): TGCGCCAGCAGCATAGCGGGGGGACAAGAGACCCAGTACTTC. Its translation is CASSIAGGQETQYF.

The CDR3 region is CASSLGSGGAGDTQYF. The CDR3 nucleotides read TGCGCCAGCAGCTTGGGAAGCGGGGGGGCCGGGGATACGCAGTATTTT. This chain connects TRBV5-1 to TRBJ2-3, with 10 bases matching TRBD2. Looked up from germline, CDR1 is SGHRS and CDR2 is YFSETQ. The J segment lost 6 bases and the V segment lost 0 bases, leaving 7 bases of the junction unmatched. The CDR3 extends over 16 amino acids.

This chain's CDR3 is CASSLDGGSVAYEQYF. The CDR3 nucleotides read TGCGCCAGCAGCTTGGACGGCGGGAGTGTCGCCTACGAGCAGTACTTC. This sequence joins TRBV5-1 and TRBJ2-7; 7 nucleotides line up with TRBD2. V trimming: 0 bases; J trimming: 2 bases; junction bases outside the gene matches: 8. This CDR3 has 16 residues. Germline CDR1 SGHRS, CDR2 YFSETQ.

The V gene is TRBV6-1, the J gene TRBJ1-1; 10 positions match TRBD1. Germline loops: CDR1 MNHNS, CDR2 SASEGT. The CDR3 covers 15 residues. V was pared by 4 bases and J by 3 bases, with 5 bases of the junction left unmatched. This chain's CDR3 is CASSALGTGDTEAFF. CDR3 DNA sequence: TGTGCCAGCAGTGCCCTCGGGACAGGGGACACTGAAGCTTTCTTT.

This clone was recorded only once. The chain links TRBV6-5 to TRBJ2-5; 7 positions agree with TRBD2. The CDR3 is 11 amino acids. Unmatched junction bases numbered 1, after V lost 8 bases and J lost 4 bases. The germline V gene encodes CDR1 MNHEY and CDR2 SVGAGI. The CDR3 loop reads CASRGVETQYF. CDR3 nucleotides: TGTGCCAGCCGGGGGGTAGAGACCCAGTACTTC.

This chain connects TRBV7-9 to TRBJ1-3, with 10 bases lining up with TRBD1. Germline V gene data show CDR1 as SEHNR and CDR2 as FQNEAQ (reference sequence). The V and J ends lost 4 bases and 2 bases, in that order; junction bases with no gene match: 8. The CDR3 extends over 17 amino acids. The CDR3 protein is CASSWGTGAGTGNTIYF. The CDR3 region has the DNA TGTGCCAGCAGCTGGGGGACAGGGGCTGGCACTGGAAACACCATATATTTT.

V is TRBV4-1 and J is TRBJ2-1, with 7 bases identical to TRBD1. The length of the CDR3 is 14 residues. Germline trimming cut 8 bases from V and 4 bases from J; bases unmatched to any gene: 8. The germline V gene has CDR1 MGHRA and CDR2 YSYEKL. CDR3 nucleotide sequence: TGCGCCAGCGGAGACAGGGAAATTTACAATGAGCAGTTCTTC. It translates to CASGDREIYNEQFF.

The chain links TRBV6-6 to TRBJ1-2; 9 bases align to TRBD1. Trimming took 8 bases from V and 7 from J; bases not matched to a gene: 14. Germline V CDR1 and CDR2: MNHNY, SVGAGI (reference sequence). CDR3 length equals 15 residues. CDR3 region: CASSGGTGIDPGYTF. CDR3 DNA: TGTGCCAGCTCAGGGGGGACAGGGATAGACCCTGGCTACACCTTC.

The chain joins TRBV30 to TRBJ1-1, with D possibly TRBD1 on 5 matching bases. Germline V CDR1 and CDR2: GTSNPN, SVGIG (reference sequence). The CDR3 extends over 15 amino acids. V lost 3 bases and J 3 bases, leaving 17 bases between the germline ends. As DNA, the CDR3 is TGTGCCTGGAGACCCATGGCAGGGTTCTACACTGAAGCTTTCTTT. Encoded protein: CAWRPMAGFYTEAFF.